A single sample gave rise to the 22 T cell receptor beta chains below, sequenced in a study of blood T cells in healthy people across ages. PCR was performed a second time for about 7 to 11 cycles using a sample-barcoded 5' primer and a J-beta primer mix. Using its own MiXCR run on the 5' RACE reads, TCRdb lists one record per CDR3 protein. The table includes some 900,000 distinct CDR3 sequences, under 50% detected once. What was sequenced was blood. The receptors come from a man younger than 45 in good health.

This chain links TRBV2 with TRBJ2-5; TRBD1 might be the D (6 bases). The CDR3 contains 14 residues. V dropped 2 bases and J dropped 4 bases, with 11 bases sitting between them. Germline CDR1 is SNHLY and CDR2 is FYNNEI. In nucleotides, the CDR3 is TGTGCCAGCAGTGAACAGGGGTTGGGAGAGACCCAGTACTTC. As protein: CASSEQGLGETQYF.

J is TRBJ2-7 and V is TRBV9, with TRBD2 as a possible D gene (5 bases). Trimming left V 4 bases short and J 7 bases short, with 15 bases between. From germline, CDR1 is SGDLS and CDR2 YYNGEE. CDR3 length: 13 amino acids. As DNA, the CDR3 is TGTGCCAGCAGCCGGACTCCCCAGAAGGAGCAGTACTTC. This sequence encodes CASSRTPQKEQYF.

There are a few counts of this clonotype. The chain employs TRBV15 and TRBJ2-3; D is perhaps TRBD2 (7 bases). Germline V gene lookup returns CDR1 LNHNV and CDR2 YYDKDF (reference sequence). This CDR3 region has 14 residues. V was clipped by 6 bases and J by 5 bases, with 15 bases between them. As DNA, the CDR3 is TGTGCCACCAGAGGGGGGGCTACTAGAGATACGCAGTATTTT. As protein: CATRGGATRDTQYF.

The chain couples TRBV12-5 to TRBJ2-5; D uncertain. The germline V and J ends were trimmed by 5 bases and 1 base, with 11 bases remaining between them. The CDR3 covers 14 residues. Germline lookup yields CDR1 LGHNT and CDR2 FRNRAP. The CDR3 spells CASGLDGTQETQYF. CDR3 in DNA: TGTGCTAGTGGTCTCGACGGTACCCAAGAGACCCAGTACTTC.

This clonotype has a count of ten or more. This chain connects TRBV27 to TRBJ1-5; D is undetermined. V was shortened by 6 bases and J by 2 bases, with 8 bases between the two germline ends. In germline, CDR1 is MNHEY, CDR2 SMNVEV (reference sequence). The length of the CDR3 is 13 residues. This CDR3 is CASRALGNQPQHF. The CDR3, as DNA: TGTGCCAGCAGGGCTCTCGGCAATCAGCCCCAGCATTTT.

V and J are TRBV11-2 and TRBJ2-5; no clear D gene. The CDR3 sequence is 15 residues long. Looked up from germline, CDR1 is SGHAT and CDR2 is FQNNGV. The V end was cut by 2 bases, the J end by 0 bases, with 10 bases between. CDR3 sequence: CASSLSPADQETQYF. The DNA for the CDR3 is TGTGCCAGCAGCTTATCCCCGGCAGACCAAGAGACCCAGTACTTC.

The chain combines TRBV10-2 with TRBJ2-7; 8 nucleotides agree with TRBD2. Germline V gene lookup returns CDR1 WSHSY and CDR2 SAAADI. This CDR3 is 13 amino acids long. V lost 9 bases to trimming and J lost 4 bases; unmatched junction nucleotides: 8. The CDR3 DNA reads as TGCGCCAGTTTATCAAGCGGGGGATACGAGCAGTACTTC. Translating gives CASLSSGGYEQYF.

The gene calls are TRBV4-1 and TRBJ2-1, with 11 positions matching TRBD2. The CDR3 length is 17 residues. J lost 3 bases, V lost 0 bases, and 4 bases had no gene match. Per germline, CDR1 MGHRA and CDR2 YSYEKL. CDR3 bases: TGCGCCAGCAGCCAAGATAGCGGGGGGGCCGTCTACAATGAGCAGTTCTTC. This codes for CASSQDSGGAVYNEQFF.

The CDR3 is CATKDRVEILANEQFF. The CDR3, as DNA: TGTGCCACCAAAGACAGGGTAGAGATACTTGCCAATGAGCAGTTCTTC. The V gene is TRBV10-3, the J gene TRBJ2-1, with TRBD1 matching over 7 bases. Trimming removed 10 bases from V and 6 bases from J; junction bases left unmatched: 18. The CDR3 spans 16 residues. The V gene's germline CDR1 is ENHRY and CDR2 SYGVKD.

This clonotype appeared many times. The chain joins TRBV7-9 to TRBJ2-1; D is undetermined. The V end lost 5 bases, the J end lost 6 bases, and 11 bases lay between the germline ends. The germline V gene encodes CDR1 SEHNR and CDR2 FQNEAQ (reference sequence). This CDR3 region has 13 residues. DNA of the CDR3: TGTGCCAGCAGCAGCAGACCCTTCAATGAGCAGTTCTTC. It encodes CASSSRPFNEQFF. Filled out from reference TRBV7-9 and TRBJ2-1, the complete variable domain reads DTGVSQNPRHKITKRGQNVTFRCDPISEHNRLYWYRQTLGQGPEFLTYFQNEAQLEKSRLLSDRFSAERPKGSFSTLEIQRTEQGDSAMYLCASSSRPFNEQFFGPGTRLTVL.

This clonotype was seen more than once but under ten times. This chain connects TRBV5-1 to TRBJ2-7, with TRBD2 as a possible D gene (5 bases). The CDR3 covers 16 residues. Trimming pared 4 bases from V and 5 bases from J, leaving 22 bases between. Germline V lookup: CDR1 SGHRS, CDR2 YFSETQ. CDR3 loop: CASSPLGPGERNEQYF. CDR3 bases: TGCGCCAGCAGCCCCCTAGGACCCGGGGAAAGGAACGAGCAGTACTTC.

This clonotype was counted only a few times. This chain links TRBV5-1 with TRBJ2-7, with D possibly TRBD1 on 5 matching bases. Germline CDR1 SGHRS, CDR2 YFSETQ. The CDR3 loop spans 15 amino acids. Trimming removed 4 bases from V and 6 bases from J, with 20 bases in between. The CDR3 spells CASSRLGQGMSEQYF. The CDR3 nucleotides are TGCGCCAGCAGCCGGCTGGGGCAGGGTATGAGCGAGCAGTACTTC.

This rearrangement joins TRBV20-1 to TRBJ2-7; TRBD1 matches at 7 bases. The germline CDR1 and CDR2 sequences are DFQATT and SNEGSKA (reference sequence). J was trimmed by 7 bases and V by 3 bases; bases with no gene match: 15. CDR3 size: 15 residues. This CDR3 reads CSASVPPGQYNEQYF. For the CDR3, the DNA is TGCAGTGCTAGCGTTCCTCCGGGACAGTACAATGAGCAGTACTTC.

The chain has TRBV30 and TRBJ2-1, with D possibly matching TRBD1 (7 bases). The J call may be incorrect, as the DNA end agrees better with TRBJ2-7. The CDR3 sequence is 14 residues long. Per the germline V gene, CDR1 is GTSNPN and CDR2 is SVGIG (reference sequence). CDR3 bases: TGTGGAGTCACGGAGGGACAGAAAACGGACGAGCAGTACTTC. Translated: CGVTEGQKTDEQYF.

In its sample, this clonotype was seen a few times. The rearrangement links TRBV12-3 or TRBV12-4 to TRBJ2-3; 8 bases fit TRBD2. The CDR3 loop spans 15 amino acids. The J segment lost 1 base and the V segment lost 6 bases, leaving 6 bases of the junction unmatched. The CDR3 is CASRAAGGGTDTQYF. The DNA for the CDR3 is TGTGCCAGCAGAGCCGCCGGGGGGGGCACAGATACGCAGTATTTT.

This clonotype was counted only a few times. The genes are TRBV6-2 or TRBV6-3 and TRBJ2-1, with a weak D call TRBD1 (6 bases). Trimming cost V 7 bases and J 6 bases, with 16 bases left between them. This CDR3 is built from 14 residues. In germline, CDR1 is MNHEY, CDR2 SVGEGT. The CDR3 coding sequence is TGTGCCAGCACCAAAGGTCAGGGGAGCAATGAGCAGTTCTTC. Amino acids: CASTKGQGSNEQFF.

This clonotype was detected only a few times. The rearrangement uses TRBV27 and TRBJ2-1; D uncertain. Trimming took 5 bases from V and 6 from J, leaving 17 bases between them. This CDR3 spans 15 amino acids. Germline CDR1 MNHEY, CDR2 SMNVEV (reference sequence). The CDR3 spells CASSTWTLGVNEQFF. Written as DNA, the CDR3 is TGTGCCAGCAGTACCTGGACCCTAGGCGTCAATGAGCAGTTCTTC.

V gene TRBV18 combines with J gene TRBJ1-6, with 12 positions matching TRBD1. After removal of 7 bases from V and 9 bases from J, the junction contained 7 bases not matched to a gene. The CDR3 covers 15 residues. Germline-derived CDR1 and CDR2 are KGHSH and LQKENI. CDR3 sequence reads: CASFLTGQGASPLHF. DNA of the CDR3: TGTGCCAGCTTCTTAACGGGACAGGGGGCTTCACCCCTCCACTTT.

The gene calls are TRBV25-1 and TRBJ2-5; the D gene is possibly TRBD1 (6 bases). CDR3 length: 14 residues. Trimming cost V 3 bases and J 1 base, with 9 bases left between them. From germline, CDR1 is MGHDK and CDR2 SYGVNS. The CDR3 is CASSDGQTQETQYF. The CDR3, as DNA: TGTGCCAGCAGTGATGGACAGACCCAAGAGACCCAGTACTTC. The full variable domain, rest sourced from reference TRBV25-1 and TRBJ2-5, is EADIYQTPRYLVIGTGKKITLECSQTMGHDKMYWYQQDPGMELHLIHYSYGVNSTEKGDLSSESTVSRIRTEHFPLTLESARPSHTSQYLCASSDGQTQETQYFGPGTRLLVL.

The chain couples TRBV14 to TRBJ2-5; a possible D gene is TRBD2 (5 bases). CDR1 and CDR2 (germline): SGHDN, FVKESK. This CDR3 has 14 residues. The ends were cut back, 4 bases at V and 12 bases at J, with 21 bases in the middle. DNA of the CDR3: TGTGCCAGCAGCCCACCTGAGGGTTTTTATCCTGAGTACTTC. This translates into CASSPPEGFYPEYF. Filled out from reference TRBV14 and TRBJ2-5, the complete variable domain reads EAGVTQFPSHSVIEKGQTVTLRCDPISGHDNLYWYRRVMGKEIKFLLHFVKESKQDESGMPNNRFLAERTGGTYSTLKVQPAELEDSGVYFCASSPPEGFYPEYFGPGTRLLVL.

This clonotype was detected only a few times. The chain uses TRBV4-1 and TRBJ2-5, with TRBD2 as a possible D gene (6 bases). The CDR3 spans 16 residues. V was pared by 1 base and J by 4 bases, with 16 bases between. Per the germline V gene, CDR1 is MGHRA and CDR2 is YSYEKL. The CDR3 DNA sequence: TGCGCCAGCAGCCAAGGGGACTTACTGATGGCAGAGACCCAGTACTTC. Encoded protein: CASSQGDLLMAETQYF.

With regard to this clonotype: This clone may be a read error of a much larger clone one base away. The chain combines TRBV4-2 with TRBJ1-6, with TRBD1 identical over 7 bases. Looked up from germline, CDR1 is LGHNA and CDR2 is YNFKEQ. This CDR3 has 16 residues. The CDR3: CVSSQFPRGQDSPLHF. CDR3 nucleotides: TGTGTCAGCAGCCAATTCCCAAGGGGGCAGGATTCACCCCTCCACTTT.